This T cell receptor beta chain was retrieved from a study of early T cells in non-severe SARS-CoV-2 infection. Each cDNA molecule carried a unique molecular identifier. TCRdb reprocessed the 5' RACE reads with MiXCR, giving one entry per CDR3 protein. The top ten hold less than 7% of the sample, which has 60,000 to 75,000 distinct CDR3 sequences, approximately 12% seen once. Losses at the gene ends were 3 bases for V and 2 bases for J; bases not matched to a gene: 5. The CDR3 contains 17 residues. This clonotype has a handful of counts. The sample was whole blood. The chain uses TRBV12-3 or TRBV12-4 and TRBJ2-6; 9 bases are shared with TRBD1. The TCR was taken from an adult who was a healthcare worker with PCR-confirmed SARS-CoV-2 infection or an uninfected control (not recorded which). Here the CDR3 reads CASSFDRGFAGANVLTF. In nucleotides, the CDR3 is TGTGCCAGCAGTTTTGACAGGGGGTTCGCTGGGGCCAACGTCCTGACTTTC.